This TCR beta chain was profiled in a study of T cell changes during pregnancy in multiple sclerosis (dated 2019 in TCRdb). Regarding the complete study: In women with multiple sclerosis, the researchers looked at how the T cell repertoire shifted as pregnancy progressed.

The method behind the library was the immunoSEQ multiplex PCR assay. Here the immuneACCESS table is served through TCRdb, limited to in-frame sequences with V and J called. Missing clones are a known gap in these copies; in checked studies unresolved V genes cover under half, and the rest lacks a known reason. The sample records tens of thousands of clones, less than 95% of which are singletons. About 1.8% of the sample rests with the top ten. For CDR1 and CDR2, the germline V gene lists MNHNS and SASEGT. Inclusive of the bounding cysteine and phenylalanine, the CDR3 is 15 residues long. The only DNA kept is the CDR3, 45 bases in frame from the first base. V has 1 base trimmed and J has 6 bases trimmed; junction bases matching no gene number 4. Note on this clone: The antigen it binds to is not known. There are no base qualities to consult, and no much larger clone falls within one base.

The sequence joins TRBV6-1 to TRBJ2-1, and TRBD2 matches 9 of the central bases. The sequence was obtained from a female donor with multiple sclerosis, enrolled in a pregnancy study. Sequencing was performed on peripheral blood, taken in the third trimester of pregnancy. The DNA sequence is TGTGCCAGCAGTGAAGGGGCGGGGGGGCCCAATGAGCAGTTCTTC. Translated, it gives CASSEGAGGPNEQFF.